This passage covers 27 T cell receptor beta chains from one sample sequenced in a study of cytomegalovirus exposure and HLA in healthy donors. TCRdb's copy holds only in-frame clones and misses some; the assay was immunoSEQ multiplex PCR. The sample contains fewer than 120,000 clones, approximately 89% of which appear only once. The material sequenced was PBMCs. Receptors originate from a woman between 18 and 29 years old in good health and CMV-seronegative.

The chain has TRBV23-1 and TRBJ1-3; 7 positions agree with TRBD1. TRBV23-1 is given ORF status, its function remaining uncertain. V shed 4 bases and J 0 bases; nucleotides not matched to a gene: 6. The CDR3 spans 16 residues. Here the CDR3 DNA reads TGCGCCAGCAGTCCTCCGGGACAGCCCTCTGGAAACACCATATATTTT. This gives the protein CASSPPGQPSGNTIYF.

V and J are TRBV30 and TRBJ1-1; D possibly corresponds to TRBD1 (6 bases). Germline V gene sequence: CDR1 GTSNPN, CDR2 SVGIG (reference sequence). Trimming shortened V by 2 bases and J by 1 base, and 8 bases separated the two germline ends. This CDR3 is built from 13 residues. The CDR3 here is CAWSRDKNTEAFF. The CDR3 DNA follows: TGTGCCTGGAGTCGGGACAAGAACACTGAAGCTTTCTTT.

The V call is TRBV6-5, the J call TRBJ2-7; 7 bases map to TRBD1. Trimming took 5 bases from V and 7 from J; bases not matched to a gene: 5. The CDR3 loop spans 12 amino acids. Germline assignment: CDR1 MNHEY and CDR2 SVGAGI. The CDR3 coding sequence is TGTGCCAGCAGTCGTAGGGGGCGAGAGCAGTACTTC. This gives the protein CASSRRGREQYF.

This rearrangement joins TRBV5-4 to TRBJ1-6; D is perhaps TRBD1 (5 bases). This CDR3 is built from 15 residues. V was pared by 0 bases and J by 7 bases, with 11 bases between. The germline CDR1 and CDR2 sequences are SGHNT and YYREEE (reference sequence). The DNA of the CDR3 is TGTGCCAGCAGCTTGGACAGGATAACCAATTCACCCCTCCACTTT. Amino acids: CASSLDRITNSPLHF.

This clone occurred once. The rearrangement uses TRBV27 and TRBJ1-2; D is undetermined. CDR1 and CDR2 (germline): MNHEY, SMNVEV (reference sequence). The V gene lost 8 bases and the J gene lost 4 bases, with 20 bases spanning the gap. The CDR3 spans 15 residues. CDR3 DNA: TGTGCCAGCTCCGAGGTCGGCCAGAGCAGCTATGGCTACACCTTC. This translates into CASSEVGQSSYGYTF.

This clone occurred once. The chain combines TRBV4-1 with TRBJ2-3; TRBD2 agrees at 7 bases. V was pared by 1 base and J by 0 bases, with 4 bases of the junction left unmatched. Germline CDR1 MGHRA, CDR2 YSYEKL. There are 16 residues in the CDR3. For the CDR3, the DNA is TGCGCCAGCAGCCAAGGGGGAGGGACTAGCACAGATACGCAGTATTTT. Its protein is CASSQGGGTSTDTQYF.

This chain links TRBV29-1 with TRBJ2-1, with 7 bases that match TRBD1. The V and J ends lost 5 bases and 4 bases, in that order; junction bases with no gene match: 11. CDR3 length equals 15 residues. Per the germline V gene, CDR1 is SQVTM and CDR2 is ANQGSEA. The CDR3 here is CSVSTGATFYNEQFF. The CDR3 DNA sequence: TGCAGCGTTTCTACAGGGGCCACTTTTTACAATGAGCAGTTCTTC.

V gene TRBV13 combines with J gene TRBJ2-5, with TRBD1 matching 7 bases. CDR3 length equals 14 residues. CDR1 and CDR2 (germline): PRHDT, FYEKMQ (reference sequence). With V trimmed by 4 bases and J by 5 bases, 7 bases remained unmatched. The CDR3 region has the DNA TGTGCCAGCAGCTCCAGCAGAGGGGGCGAGACCCAGTACTTC. Translated, it gives CASSSSRGGETQYF.

The rearrangement uses TRBV11-2 and TRBJ1-2; D remains unclear. Germline V gene data show CDR1 as SGHAT and CDR2 as FQNNGV. V gave up 1 base and J gave up 8 bases, with 8 bases separating them. This CDR3 spans 12 amino acids. The CDR3 region has the DNA TGTGCCAGCAGCTTAGTTTTCGGGGGCTACACCTTC. Translated, it gives CASSLVFGGYTF.

The chain's CDR3 is CASTLRTGPFTEAFF. CDR3 nucleotides: TGTGCCAGCACCTTGAGGACAGGACCCTTCACTGAAGCTTTCTTT. This chain uses TRBV7-2 with TRBJ1-1; 7 nucleotides line up with TRBD1. The CDR3 sequence is 15 residues long. V trimming: 7 bases; J trimming: 4 bases; junction bases outside the gene matches: 12. CDR1 and CDR2 from the germline V gene are SGHTA and FQGNSA.

This clone has only a few counts. The rearrangement links TRBV2 to TRBJ2-7; 11 bases match TRBD2. Germline CDR1 reads SNHLY; CDR2 reads FYNNEI. V dropped 6 bases and J dropped 13; count of bases not matched to a gene: 5. This CDR3 spans 11 amino acids. CDR3 amino acids: CASRATSGSYF. The CDR3 DNA reads TGTGCCAGCAGAGCTACTAGCGGGAGCTACTTC.

This clone was seen a few times. This chain joins TRBV7-2 and TRBJ1-2; D is unclear. Germline loops: CDR1 SGHTA, CDR2 FQGNSA. The CDR3 covers 13 residues. Trimming left V 1 base short and J 0 bases short, with 3 bases between. The CDR3 coding sequence is TGTGCCAGCAGCTTAGATACTAACTATGGCTACACCTTC. Protein product: CASSLDTNYGYTF. Full variable domain (remainder filled in from reference TRBV7-2 and TRBJ1-2): GAGVSQSPSNKVTEKGKDVELRCDPISGHTALYWYRQSLGQGLEFLIYFQGNSAPDKSGLPSDRFSAERTGGSVSTLTIQRTQQEDSAVYLCASSLDTNYGYTFGSGTRLTVV.

The chain uses TRBV30 and TRBJ2-7, with a possible D match to TRBD2 (6 bases). V lost 4 bases and J 3 bases, leaving 13 bases between the germline ends. The CDR3 extends over 13 amino acids. The germline V gene has CDR1 GTSNPN and CDR2 SVGIG (reference sequence). CDR3 region: CAWKFGGNYEQYF. The CDR3 DNA follows: TGTGCCTGGAAGTTCGGCGGGAACTACGAGCAGTACTTC.

V usage is TRBV2 and J usage is TRBJ1-1, with TRBD1 matching 8 bases. Germline loops: CDR1 SNHLY, CDR2 FYNNEI. The V gene end was trimmed by 0 bases and the J gene end by 2 bases; junction bases not matched to a gene: 5. CDR3 length equals 16 residues. The CDR3 region has the DNA TGTGCCAGCAGTGAAGCCACGGACAGGGATAACACTGAAGCTTTCTTT. This codes for CASSEATDRDNTEAFF.

J is TRBJ1-6 and V is TRBV2; 7 positions agree with TRBD1. V trimming: 10 bases; J trimming: 8 bases; junction bases outside the gene matches: 11. CDR1 is SNHLY and CDR2 is FYNNEI in the germline V gene. The CDR3 extends over 14 amino acids. CDR3 DNA sequence: TGTGCCACAAAGATCCGGGACAGACATTCACCCCTCCACTTT. This gives the protein CATKIRDRHSPLHF.

This chain connects TRBV11-2 to TRBJ2-3, with TRBD2 matching 10 bases. Trimming at V came to 0 bases and at J to 1 base, leaving 4 bases not matched to a gene. The germline gives CDR1 SGHAT, CDR2 FQNNGV. The CDR3 consists of 17 residues. The CDR3 nucleotides are TGTGCCAGCAGCTTAGAAGGCACTAGCGGGGGCACAGATACGCAGTATTTT. It yields the protein CASSLEGTSGGTDTQYF.

In its sample, this clone was seen once. Other DNA sequences within the sample encode an identical CDR3. The rearrangement joins TRBV28 to TRBJ1-2, with 12 nucleotides matching TRBD1. V trimming: 6 bases; J trimming: 7 bases; junction bases outside the gene matches: 6. The CDR3 extends over 14 amino acids. From germline, CDR1 is MDHEN and CDR2 SYDVKM. The CDR3 spells CASSTGQGASGYTF. DNA for the CDR3: TGTGCCAGCAGCACGGGACAGGGGGCATCTGGCTACACCTTC.

The rearrangement joins TRBV9 to TRBJ2-1, with 13 nucleotides matching TRBD2. The CDR3 totals 17 residues. The V segment lost 3 bases and the J segment 4 bases; nucleotides outside the gene matches: 7. Germline CDR1 SGDLS, CDR2 YYNGEE. The CDR3 here is CASSGGTSGMIYNEQFF. The CDR3 DNA follows: TGTGCCAGCAGCGGGGGGACTAGCGGGATGATTTACAATGAGCAGTTCTTC.

The chain links TRBV5-6 to TRBJ2-1; 7 bases agree with TRBD2. CDR1 is SGHDT and CDR2 is YYEEEE in the germline V gene. The trim removed 0 bases at V and 9 bases at J, leaving 6 bases unmatched. The CDR3 covers 14 residues. The CDR3 protein is CASSLGLADAEQFF. The CDR3 region has the DNA TGTGCCAGCAGCTTGGGACTAGCTGACGCTGAGCAGTTCTTC.

The V and J genes are TRBV19 and TRBJ2-7; TRBD2 might be the D (6 bases). V dropped 5 bases and J dropped 6 bases, with 17 bases sitting between them. Germline CDR1 is LNHDA and CDR2 is SQIVND (reference sequence). This CDR3 is built from 14 residues. This CDR3 reads CASSPGDSIVEQYF. In nucleotides, the CDR3 is TGTGCCAGTAGTCCGGGGGACTCCATAGTCGAGCAGTACTTC.

This clone was seen only a few times. The V gene is TRBV19, the J gene TRBJ2-3, with TRBD1 matching over 9 bases. This CDR3 contains 14 residues. The V gene end was trimmed by 8 bases and the J gene end by 4 bases; junction bases not matched to a gene: 7. CDR1 is LNHDA and CDR2 is SQIVND in the germline V gene (reference sequence). The CDR3: CASGDRGVADTQYF. Here the CDR3 DNA reads TGTGCCAGTGGCGACAGGGGGGTAGCAGATACGCAGTATTTT.

This chain links TRBV11-2 with TRBJ1-1; 9 bases line up with TRBD1. Germline CDR1 reads SGHAT; CDR2 reads FQNNGV. The V and J ends lost 4 bases and 0 bases, in that order; junction bases with no gene match: 3. This CDR3 is 15 amino acids long. The DNA of the CDR3 is TGTGCCAGCAGCTCGGGACAGGGCATGAACACTGAAGCTTTCTTT. It yields the protein CASSSGQGMNTEAFF.

This clone was seen only once. The chain employs TRBV28 and TRBJ1-4; 8 bases map to TRBD1. CDR3 length equals 14 residues. Germline V CDR1 and CDR2: MDHEN, SYDVKM. Trimming cost V 3 bases and J 3 bases; bases outside gene matches: 0. The CDR3 region is CASSLTGANEKLFF. CDR3 in DNA: TGTGCCAGCAGTTTGACAGGGGCTAATGAAAAACTGTTTTTT.

V usage is TRBV19 and J usage is TRBJ1-2; the match to TRBD1 covers 7 bases. Germline lookup yields CDR1 LNHDA and CDR2 SQIVND (reference sequence). The CDR3 covers 14 residues. The trim removed 6 bases at V and 8 bases at J, leaving 12 bases unmatched. This CDR3 is CASRLKPSGGGYTF. Written as DNA, the CDR3 is TGTGCCAGTAGACTAAAACCCTCAGGGGGAGGCTACACCTTC.

V usage is TRBV10-3 and J usage is TRBJ2-1; 11 nucleotides match TRBD2. The CDR3 consists of 16 residues. Germline V gene sequence: CDR1 ENHRY, CDR2 SYGVKD. V gave up 6 bases and J gave up 3 bases; unmatched junction bases: 7. The CDR3, as DNA: TGTGCCATCAGCGTCCTTAGCGGGAGGGACTACAATGAGCAGTTCTTC. Protein: CAISVLSGRDYNEQFF.

The rearrangement links TRBV7-9 to TRBJ2-7, with D tentatively TRBD1 (6 bases). Germline CDR1 and CDR2: SEHNR and FQNEAQ (reference sequence). The CDR3 covers 14 residues. V was clipped by 4 bases and J by 4 bases, with 14 bases between them. As DNA, the CDR3 is TGTGCCAGCAGCTCCTCGATCCAGGGGTACGAGCAGTACTTC. It codes for CASSSSIQGYEQYF. The entire variable domain, with the rest obtained from reference TRBV7-9 and TRBJ2-7, is as follows: DTGVSQNPRHKITKRGQNVTFRCDPISEHNRLYWYRQTLGQGPEFLTYFQNEAQLEKSRLLSDRFSAERPKGSFSTLEIQRTEQGDSAMYLCASSSSIQGYEQYFGPGTRLTVT.

The CDR3 region is CASTSGRVSFGYTF. The CDR3 DNA follows: TGTGCCAGTACCTCGGGGAGGGTTTCGTTTGGCTACACCTTC. The genes are TRBV19 and TRBJ1-2; D remains unclear. CDR1 and CDR2 from the germline V gene are LNHDA and SQIVND (reference sequence). This CDR3 has 14 amino acids. Trimming pared 7 bases from V and 7 bases from J, leaving 19 bases between.